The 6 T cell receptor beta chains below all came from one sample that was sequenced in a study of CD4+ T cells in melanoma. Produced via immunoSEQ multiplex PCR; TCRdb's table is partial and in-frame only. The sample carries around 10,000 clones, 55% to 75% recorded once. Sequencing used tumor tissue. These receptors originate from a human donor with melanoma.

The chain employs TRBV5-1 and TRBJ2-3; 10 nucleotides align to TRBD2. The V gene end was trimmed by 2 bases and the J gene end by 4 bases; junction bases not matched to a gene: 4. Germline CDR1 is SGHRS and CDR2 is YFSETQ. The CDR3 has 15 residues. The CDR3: CASSFASGGSDTQYF. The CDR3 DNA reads TGCGCCAGCAGCTTTGCTAGCGGGGGATCAGATACGCAGTATTTT. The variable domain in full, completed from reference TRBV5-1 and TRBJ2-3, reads KAGVTQTPRYLIKTRGQQVTLSCSPISGHRSVSWYQQTPGQGLQFLFEYFSETQRNKGNFPGRFSGRQFSNSRSEMNVSTLELGDSALYLCASSFASGGSDTQYFGPGTRLTVL.

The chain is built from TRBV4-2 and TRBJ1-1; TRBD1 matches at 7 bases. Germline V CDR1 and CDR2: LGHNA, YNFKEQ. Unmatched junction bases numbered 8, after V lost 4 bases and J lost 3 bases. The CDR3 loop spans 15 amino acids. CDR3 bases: TGTGCCAGCAGCCTATCCACAGGGGATTACACTGAAGCTTTCTTT. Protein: CASSLSTGDYTEAFF.

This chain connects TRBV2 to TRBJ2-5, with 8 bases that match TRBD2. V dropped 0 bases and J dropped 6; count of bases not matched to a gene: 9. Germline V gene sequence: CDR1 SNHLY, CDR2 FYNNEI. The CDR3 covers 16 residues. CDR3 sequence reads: CASSEASGGAGKTQYF. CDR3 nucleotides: TGTGCCAGCAGTGAAGCTTCCGGGGGGGCCGGTAAGACCCAGTACTTC.

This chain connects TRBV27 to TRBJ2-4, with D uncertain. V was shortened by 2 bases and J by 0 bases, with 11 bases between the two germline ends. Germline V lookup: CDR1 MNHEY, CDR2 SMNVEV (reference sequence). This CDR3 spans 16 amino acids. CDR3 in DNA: TGTGCCAGCAGTTTAATGGGTCAAGTAGCCAAAAACATTCAGTACTTC. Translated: CASSLMGQVAKNIQYF.

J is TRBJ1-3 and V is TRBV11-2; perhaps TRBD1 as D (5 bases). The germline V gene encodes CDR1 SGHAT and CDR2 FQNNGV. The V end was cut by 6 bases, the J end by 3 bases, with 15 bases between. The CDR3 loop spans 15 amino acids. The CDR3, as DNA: TGTGCCAGCAGTTCCCGGGGCGATTTTGGAAACACCATATATTTT. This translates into CASSSRGDFGNTIYF.

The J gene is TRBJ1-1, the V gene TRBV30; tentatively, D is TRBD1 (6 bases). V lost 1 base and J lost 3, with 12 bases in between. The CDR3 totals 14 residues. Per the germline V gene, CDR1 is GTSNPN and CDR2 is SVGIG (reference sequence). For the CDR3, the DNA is TGTGCCTGGAGTGGCGCGGGGGCCGACACTGAAGCTTTCTTT. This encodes CAWSGAGADTEAFF.